Each of the 9 T cell receptor beta chains below was sequenced from the same sample in a study of response to subunit inactivated influenza vaccine. TCRdb ran MiXCR on the RT-PCR reads and lists one entry per CDR3 protein. The sample shows 650,000 to 800,000 distinct CDR3 sequences, approximately 13% of them seen only once. Sequences were derived from PBMCs from blood, sampled less than 15 days before vaccination. The origin of the receptors is a man aged 45-65 years who received an inactivated influenza vaccine.

The chain recombines TRBV12-3 or TRBV12-4 with TRBJ1-5; the D gene is possibly TRBD1 (5 bases). This CDR3 has 16 residues. The V gene lost 3 bases and the J gene lost 0 bases, with 12 bases spanning the gap. In DNA, the CDR3 is TGTGCCAGCAGTTTTCTTTACAGGCTTAGCAATCAGCCCCAGCATTTT. As protein: CASSFLYRLSNQPQHF.

The sample holds a few counts of this clonotype. CDR3 amino acids: CASSLAHGGEQYF. The DNA for the CDR3 is TGTGCCAGCAGTTTAGCGCATGGCGGCGAGCAGTACTTC. V gene TRBV12-3 or TRBV12-4 combines with J gene TRBJ2-7, with D unclear. Trimming removed 0 bases from V and 6 bases from J, with 9 bases in between. The CDR3 extends over 13 amino acids.

In this sample, this clonotype turned up a few times. The rearrangement joins TRBV20-1 to TRBJ1-6; possible D gene TRBD1, 6 bases. V gave up 3 bases and J gave up 7 bases, with 13 bases separating them. The V gene's germline CDR1 is DFQATT and CDR2 SNEGSKA (reference sequence). The CDR3 runs 14 residues. CDR3 sequence: CSASRGAGNSPLHF. CDR3 nucleotide sequence: TGCAGTGCTAGTCGGGGGGCAGGGAATTCACCCCTCCACTTT.

This clonotype has ten or more counts. For the CDR3, the DNA is TGTGCCAGCAGTTCTAAAGGACAGCTTATTAACTACGAGCAGTACTTC. Translated, it gives CASSSKGQLINYEQYF. J is TRBJ2-7 and V is TRBV27; D possibly corresponds to TRBD1 (6 bases). The length of the CDR3 is 16 residues. Trimming removed 4 bases from V and 3 bases from J, with 19 bases in between. Germline V gene sequence: CDR1 MNHEY, CDR2 SMNVEV (reference sequence).

This chain connects TRBV4-2 to TRBJ2-5; 7 nucleotides agree with TRBD1. Trimming took 6 bases from V and 1 from J; bases not matched to a gene: 11. In germline, CDR1 is LGHNA, CDR2 YNFKEQ. The CDR3 is 16 residues long. The CDR3 loop is CASSYTGAQGQETQYF. The CDR3 DNA sequence: TGTGCCAGCAGTTATACAGGGGCCCAAGGCCAAGAGACCCAGTACTTC.

This sequence joins TRBV20-1 and TRBJ2-7, with TRBD2 identical over 12 bases. Looked up from germline, CDR1 is DFQATT and CDR2 is SNEGSKA (reference sequence). CDR3 length: 18 amino acids. Trimming at V came to 7 bases and at J to 1 base, leaving 17 bases not matched to a gene. The CDR3 spells CSGQEPWPTSGGSYEQYF. The DNA for the CDR3 is TGCAGTGGCCAGGAACCCTGGCCGACTAGCGGGGGTTCCTACGAGCAGTACTTC.

As for this clonotype: One base away lies a much larger clone, so this may be a sequencing read error. The rearrangement joins TRBV20-1 to TRBJ2-1; TRBD2 is a possible D gene (6 bases). There are 16 residues in the CDR3. Per germline, CDR1 DFQATT and CDR2 SNEGSKA (reference sequence). In DNA, the CDR3 is TGCAGTGCTAGGCGTCTAGCGCAAAGAGTTGACAATGAGCACTTCTTC. As protein: CSARRLAQRVDNEHFF.

V gene TRBV6-1 combines with J gene TRBJ1-5, with TRBD1 matching 9 bases. There are 19 residues in the CDR3. Germline CDR1 reads MNHNS; CDR2 reads SASEGT. With V trimmed by 5 bases and J by 2 bases, 16 bases remained unmatched. This CDR3 is CASSPGQGTHLGGNQPQHF. Written as DNA, the CDR3 is TGTGCCAGCAGTCCAGGACAGGGGACGCACTTAGGTGGCAATCAGCCCCAGCATTTT.

This clonotype occurred many times. The V gene is TRBV24-1, the J gene TRBJ2-1, with TRBD2 matching over 7 bases. The CDR3 runs 13 residues. Per germline, CDR1 KGHDR and CDR2 SFDVKD. V was clipped by 3 bases and J by 9 bases; unmatched bases: 4. For the CDR3, the DNA is TGTGCCACCAGTGATCAACTAGCGTTTGAGCAGTTCTTC. This encodes CATSDQLAFEQFF.